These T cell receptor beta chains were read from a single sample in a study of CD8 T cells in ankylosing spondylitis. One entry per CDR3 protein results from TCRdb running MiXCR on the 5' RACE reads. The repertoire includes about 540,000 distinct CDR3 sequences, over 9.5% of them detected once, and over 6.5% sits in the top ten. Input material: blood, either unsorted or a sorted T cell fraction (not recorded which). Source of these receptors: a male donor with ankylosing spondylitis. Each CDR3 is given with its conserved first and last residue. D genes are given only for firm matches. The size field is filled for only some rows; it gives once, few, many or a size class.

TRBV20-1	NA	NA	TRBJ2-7	CSAWMGGKDYEQYF	TGCAGTGCGTGGATGGGGGGAAAGGACTACGAGCAGTACTTC
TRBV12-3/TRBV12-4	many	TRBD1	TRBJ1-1	CASSQGQGRTEAFF	TGTGCCAGCAGCCAGGGACAGGGGAGGACTGAAGCTTTCTTT
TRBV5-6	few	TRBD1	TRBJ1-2	CASSLGGQGAFGGYTF	TGTGCCAGCAGCTTAGGGGGACAGGGGGCATTCGGTGGCTACACCTTC
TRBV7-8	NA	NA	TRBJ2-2	CASRSGDTGELFF	TGTGCCAGCCGCTCGGGAGACACCGGGGAGCTGTTTTTT
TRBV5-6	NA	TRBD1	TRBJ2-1	CASSSDRGLWNEQFF	TGTGCCAGCAGTTCCGACAGGGGGCTATGGAATGAGCAGTTCTTC
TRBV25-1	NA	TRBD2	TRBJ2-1	CASSEYGAGGFNNYNEQFF	TGTGCCAGCAGTGAATATGGTGCGGGAGGGTTCAATAACTACAATGAGCAGTTCTTC
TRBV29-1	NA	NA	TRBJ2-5	CSVDAYQETQYF	TGCAGCGTTGACGCCTACCAAGAGACCCAGTACTTC
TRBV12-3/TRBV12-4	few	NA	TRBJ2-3	CASSKDDATQYF	TGTGCCAGCAGTAAGGACGACGCTACGCAGTATTTT
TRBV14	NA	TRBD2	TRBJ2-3	CASSQDRSGRWDTQYF	TGTGCCAGCAGCCAAGATCGGAGCGGGAGGTGGGATACGCAGTATTTT
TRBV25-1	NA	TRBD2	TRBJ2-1	CASTTLSGRLVEQFF	TGTGCCAGCACCACTTTGAGCGGGAGGTTAGTTGAGCAGTTCTTC
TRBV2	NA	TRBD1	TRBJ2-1	CASLARQGYNEQFF	TGTGCCAGCCTTGCACGACAGGGGTACAATGAGCAGTTCTTC
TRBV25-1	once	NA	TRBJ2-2	CASSEFGAGFTGELFF	TGTGCCAGCAGTGAATTTGGGGCAGGATTCACCGGGGAGCTGTTTTTT
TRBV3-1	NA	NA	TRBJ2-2	CASSPRQEGGELFF	TGTGCCAGCAGCCCTCGGCAGGAGGGCGGGGAGCTGTTTTTT
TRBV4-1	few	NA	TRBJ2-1	CASSHGQTSSYNEQFF	TGCGCCAGCAGCCACGGGCAGACAAGCTCCTACAATGAGCAGTTCTTC
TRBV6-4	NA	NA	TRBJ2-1	CASSDYAGPENEQFF	TGTGCCAGCAGTGACTACGCAGGGCCGGAAAATGAGCAGTTCTTC
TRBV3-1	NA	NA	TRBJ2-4	CASSQAAKNIQYF	TGTGCCAGCAGCCAAGCAGCCAAAAACATTCAGTACTTC
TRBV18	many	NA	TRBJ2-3	CASSTPGSTDTQYF	TGTGCCAGCTCAACCCCCGGCAGCACAGATACGCAGTATTTT
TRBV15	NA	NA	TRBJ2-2	CATSRVSGRVRTGELFF	TGTGCCACCAGCAGAGTATCCGGCAGGGTGAGGACCGGGGAGCTGTTTTTT
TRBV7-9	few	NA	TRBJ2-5	CASSLVPGQETQYF	TGTGCCAGCAGCTTAGTTCCGGGACAAGAGACCCAGTACTTC
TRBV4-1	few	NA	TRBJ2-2	CASSQATRGQNTGELFF	TGCGCCAGCAGCCAAGCCACTCGGGGGCAGAACACCGGGGAGCTGTTTTTT
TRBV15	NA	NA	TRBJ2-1	CATSSGLNYNEQFF	TGTGCCACCAGCAGTGGACTAAACTACAATGAGCAGTTCTTC
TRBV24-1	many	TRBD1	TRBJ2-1	CATSDPTGAAAYNEQFF	TGTGCCACCAGTGACCCCACAGGGGCGGCCGCCTACAATGAGCAGTTCTTC
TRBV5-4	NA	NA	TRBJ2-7	CASSAGPFPTYEQYF	TGTGCCAGCAGCGCTGGGCCCTTCCCTACCTACGAGCAGTACTTC
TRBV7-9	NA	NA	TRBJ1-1	CASSSGPANTEAFF	TGTGCCAGCAGCTCCGGACCGGCGAACACTGAAGCTTTCTTT